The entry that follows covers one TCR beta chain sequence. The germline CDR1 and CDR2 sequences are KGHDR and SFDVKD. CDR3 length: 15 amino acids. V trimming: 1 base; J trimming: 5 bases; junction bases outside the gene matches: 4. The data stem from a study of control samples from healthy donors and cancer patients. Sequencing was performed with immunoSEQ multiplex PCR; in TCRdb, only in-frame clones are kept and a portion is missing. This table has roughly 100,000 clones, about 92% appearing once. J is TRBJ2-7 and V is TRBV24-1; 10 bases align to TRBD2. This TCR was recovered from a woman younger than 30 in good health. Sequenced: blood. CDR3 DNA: TGTGCCACCAGTGATTTCCTAGCGGGAGTCGACGAGCAGTACTTC. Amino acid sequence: CATSDFLAGVDEQYF.